Listed below are T cell receptor beta chains from one sample, sequenced in a study of Tregs in tolerant kidney transplant recipients. Libraries were prepared by immunoSEQ multiplex PCR; TCRdb keeps only in-frame clonotypes and omits some of them. The data contain approximately 90,000 clones, over 85% of them singletons. The specimen was CD4+ T cells from blood (PBMCs), collected 12 months after the transplant. The receptors were sampled from a human patient who received a combined kidney and bone marrow transplant. The graft donor may have contributed some T cells. Both conserved end residues are part of each CDR3. A D gene is named only where the DNA matches it firmly. The size entry is marked missing in some rows and otherwise reads once, few, many or a size class.

>TRBV27|TRBJ2-5|.|.
TGTGCCAGCAGTATGGGGACTCATCAAGAGACCCAGTACTTC
CASSMGTHQETQYF
>TRBV4-1|TRBJ2-5|.|.
TGCGCCAGCAGCCTACTCGGGATGGTCAAAGAGACCCAGTACTTC
CASSLLGMVKETQYF
>TRBV28|TRBJ1-1|TRBD1|.
TGTGCCAGCAGTTATATTGGACAGGGATCCGAAGCTTTCTTT
CASSYIGQGSEAFF
>TRBV7-9|TRBJ2-3|.|.
TGTGCCAGCAGCAAGATCAGAGATACGCAGTATTTT
CASSKIRDTQYF
>TRBV6-1|TRBJ1-1|TRBD1|.
TGTGCCAGCAGTGACATAACAGGGGGCGTGAACACTGAAGCTTTCTTT
CASSDITGGVNTEAFF
>TRBV4-3|TRBJ2-2|.|.
TGCGCCAGCAGCCAACACGGGGCGAACACCGGGGAGCTGTTTTTT
CASSQHGANTGELFF
>TRBV5-1|TRBJ1-2|TRBD1|.
TGCGCCAGCAGCTCGACAGGGCGTTATAGGACCTTC
CASSSTGRYRTF
>TRBV19|TRBJ2-7|TRBD1|.
TGTGCCAGTAGTATAGCACAAAGCTCGTATAGAGAGGGGGCTTACGAGCAGTACTTC
CASSIAQSSYREGAYEQYF
>TRBV5-1|TRBJ2-3|TRBD2|once
TGCGCCAGCAGCTTGGGGACTAGCGGGGGACCCACAGATACGCAGTATTTT
CASSLGTSGGPTDTQYF
>TRBV2|TRBJ1-4|.|.
TGTGCCAGCAGTGAAGGGCGGCAAAAACTGTTTTTT
CASSEGRQKLFF
>TRBV30|TRBJ1-4|TRBD1|.
TGTGCCTGGAGTATAGGGACAGGGTATGAAAAACTGTTTTTT
CAWSIGTGYEKLFF
>TRBV7-9|TRBJ1-2|.|once
TGTGCCAGCAGCTTACAGGAATATGGCTACACCTTC
CASSLQEYGYTF
>TRBV5-1|TRBJ2-3|.|.
TGCGCCAGCAGCTTGGTACAGTTTAGCACAGATACGCAGTATTTT
CASSLVQFSTDTQYF
>TRBV15|TRBJ2-4|.|.
TGTGCCACCAGCAGAGATGAGACCCGGGGAAAACTACCCAAAAACATTCAGTACTTC
CATSRDETRGKLPKNIQYF
>TRBV4-1|TRBJ2-3|TRBD2|.
TGCGCCAGCAGCCAGGCCGGGACTAGCGGGACAGATACGCAGTATTTT
CASSQAGTSGTDTQYF
>TRBV11-3|TRBJ2-5|.|.
TGTGCCAGCAGCTTAGGGGGTTTAGGAAGGACGGGGGAGACCCAGTACTTC
CASSLGGLGRTGETQYF
>TRBV5-6|TRBJ1-5|.|once
TGTGCCAGCAGCTTGGGACCGATCTCAAGGGGTAGTCAGCCCCAGCATTTT
CASSLGPISRGSQPQHF
>TRBV7-9|TRBJ2-5|TRBD1|.
TGTGCCAGCAGCTGGACAGGGGGCAGGGAGACCCAGTACTTC
CASSWTGGRETQYF
>TRBV7-2|TRBJ1-2|.|once
TGTGCCAGCAGCTTAGTGAGGAGGGGAAGCATCTTC
CASSLVRRGSIF
>TRBV4-1|TRBJ2-3|TRBD1|.
TGCGCCAGCAGCCCCCGAGACAGGGTATTCACAGATACGCAGTATTTT
CASSPRDRVFTDTQYF
>TRBV5-1|TRBJ2-3|TRBD2|.
TGCGCCAGCAGCTTGGCCCCCCCGGGAGGGCGGGCAGATACGCAGTATTTT
CASSLAPPGGRADTQYF
>TRBV10-2|TRBJ2-5|.|.
TGCGCCAGCAGTGAGGGGGGCCAGGAGACCCAGTACTTC
CASSEGGQETQYF
>TRBV9|TRBJ2-1|TRBD2|.
TGTGCCAGCAGCGTTCGGACGGGGGGGATCAATGAGCAGTTCTTC
CASSVRTGGINEQFF
>TRBV14|TRBJ2-3|TRBD1|.
TGTGCCAGCAGACACAGGGGAAACACAGATACGCAGTATTTT
CASRHRGNTDTQYF
>TRBV30|TRBJ2-1|.|.
TGTGCCTGGAGTATCACAGGGCTTTACAATGAGCAGTTCTTC
CAWSITGLYNEQFF
>TRBV30|TRBJ1-2|.|.
TGTGCCTGGAGTTTACAGGGCTATGGCTACACCTTC
CAWSLQGYGYTF
>TRBV6-5|TRBJ1-6|.|.
TGTGCCAGCAGCCCCGGCTGGGGGGATTCACCCCTCCACTTT
CASSPGWGDSPLHF
>TRBV18|TRBJ2-7|TRBD2|.
TGTGCCAGCTCACCCCCGGGTAAGGCGGGGGGCTACGAGCAGTACTTC
CASSPPGKAGGYEQYF
>TRBV7-8|TRBJ1-3|.|.
TGTGCCAGCAGCTCCCATACCCCGGAGAGGGAGGGTAGAAACACCATATATTTT
CASSSHTPEREGRNTIYF
>TRBV19|TRBJ1-1|.|.
TGTGCCAGTAGTATATGGTCGCGCGCTGAAGCTTTCTTT
CASSIWSRAEAFF
>TRBV4-1|TRBJ2-1|TRBD2|once
TGCGCCAGCAGCCCAACACTAGCGGGAGTCAATGAGCAGTTCTTC
CASSPTLAGVNEQFF
>TRBV7-6|TRBJ2-1|.|.
TGTGCCAGCAGCCCCCTCCGGGGTAGCGGATACAATGAGCAGTTCTTC
CASSPLRGSGYNEQFF
>TRBV2|TRBJ2-5|TRBD2|.
TGTGCCAGCAGTGAGGGGGGGAGGGTAGAGACCCAGTACTTC
CASSEGGRVETQYF
>TRBV6-5|TRBJ1-6|.|medium-sized
TGTGCCAGCAGTTCAGAATACAGGTCCGCTTCACCCCTCCACTTT
CASSSEYRSASPLHF
>TRBV29-1|TRBJ2-5|.|.
TGCAGCGTTGAGTACTTTTTGTGGGAGACCCAGTACTTC
CSVEYFLWETQYF
>TRBV28|TRBJ2-5|.|.
TGTGCCAGCAGTTTCCTTTATCGGGGCCAAGAGACCCAGTACTTC
CASSFLYRGQETQYF
>TRBV6-4|TRBJ2-4|TRBD2|.
TGTGCCAGCTCGGAGGAACTAGCGGCGTCTCACATTCAGTACTTC
CASSEELAASHIQYF
>TRBV11-1|TRBJ2-3|TRBD1|.
TGTGCCAGCAGCCCCCGGGACAGAATGACAGATACGCAGTATTTT
CASSPRDRMTDTQYF
>TRBV19|TRBJ2-3|TRBD1|once
TGTGCCAGTAGTAGGGGACAGAACACAGATACGCAGTATTTT
CASSRGQNTDTQYF
>TRBV18|TRBJ2-7|TRBD1|once
TGTGCCAGCTCACCTTCTAGGGACAGGGTCTCCTACGAGCAGTACTTC
CASSPSRDRVSYEQYF
>TRBV27|TRBJ1-2|TRBD1|.
TGTGCCAGCAGTTTATCCCCGGGACAGTATGGGGGCTACACCTTC
CASSLSPGQYGGYTF